What follows are 15 T cell receptor beta chains derived from one specimen sequenced in a study of spatial heterogeneity in lung cancer. Their antigen targets remain unknown. Broader study findings: Tumor mutation counts were tracked by expanded intratumoral alpha and beta TCR counts.

TCRdb reprocessed the 5' RACE reads via MiXCR and lists one record per CDR3 protein. The table includes around 11,000 distinct CDR3 sequences, under 9.5% detected once. Sample time point: sample taken at primary tumor resection. Sequenced here: lung tumor tissue, sampled at surgery. These receptors were obtained from a female donor with early-stage non-small cell lung cancer.

The table lists this clonotype with many counts. The library was designed around alpha chains, so this beta chain is a stray read whose abundance carries little weight. The CDR3, as DNA: TGTGCCAGCGCCGGGACGGGCGGCCTTGAAGCTTTCTTT. Encoded protein: CASAGTGGLEAFF. The V gene is TRBV7-9, the J gene TRBJ1-1; a possible D gene is TRBD1 (5 bases). The germline gives CDR1 SEHNR, CDR2 FQNEAQ (reference sequence). The CDR3 spans 13 residues. Between the trimmed V and J ends, which lost 8 bases and 7 bases, there was a span of 17 bases.

Relative to its sample, this clonotype is medium-sized. Being off target in a library aimed at alpha chains, this beta chain has a size of little meaning. The CDR3 sequence: CSVIHVGTGSEQYF. CDR3 sequence (DNA): TGCAGCGTCATTCATGTTGGGACAGGGAGCGAGCAGTACTTC. The J gene is TRBJ2-7, the V gene TRBV29-1; 9 nucleotides align to TRBD1. CDR3 length equals 14 residues. The V segment lost 6 bases and the J segment 6 bases; nucleotides outside the gene matches: 12. The germline V gene has CDR1 SQVTM and CDR2 ANQGSEA.

Within the sample, this clonotype is medium-sized. This beta chain lies outside the target of a library built for alpha chains; its clone size means little. The chain uses TRBV7-2 and TRBJ2-1, with a weak D call TRBD1 (5 bases). The germline V and J ends were trimmed by 6 bases and 9 bases, with 9 bases remaining between them. The CDR3 consists of 11 residues. Germline V gives CDR1 SGHTA, CDR2 FQGNSA. CDR3 loop: CASSQGGEQFF. CDR3 DNA sequence: TGTGCCAGCAGTCAGGGTGGTGAGCAGTTCTTC.

This clonotype has ten or more counts. This beta chain slipped into a library made for alpha chains as a stray read, so its size is not meaningful. Written as DNA, the CDR3 is TGTGCCAGCCGGAGGGACCCAGATACGCAGTATTTT. Translating gives CASRRDPDTQYF. The rearrangement joins TRBV12-3 or TRBV12-4 to TRBJ2-3, with D possibly being TRBD2 (6 bases). The CDR3 extends over 12 amino acids. The V gene lost 8 bases and the J gene lost 4 bases, with 10 bases spanning the gap.

Worth noting for this clonotype: Found in a library prepared for alpha chains, this beta chain is an off-target read, and its abundance has little meaning. The chain couples TRBV20-1 to TRBJ2-5, with D perhaps TRBD1 (6 bases). The CDR3 is 14 residues long. CDR1 and CDR2 (germline): DFQATT, SNEGSKA (reference sequence). V was cut by 4 bases and J by 3 bases, with 15 bases left in between. CDR3 sequence reads: CSANTGAGEETQYF. The CDR3 DNA reads as TGCAGTGCTAACACCGGGGCAGGGGAAGAGACCCAGTACTTC.

This clonotype appeared many times. This beta chain is a stray read from a library made for alpha chains; its abundance is not meaningful. The rearrangement uses TRBV20-1 and TRBJ2-7; 10 positions agree with TRBD1. Germline CDR1 is DFQATT and CDR2 is SNEGSKA (reference sequence). There are 14 residues in the CDR3. The V segment lost 2 bases and the J segment 2 bases; nucleotides outside the gene matches: 3. Here the CDR3 DNA reads TGCAGTGCTAGACGGGGACAGGGGACCTACGAGCAGTACTTC. Translated, it gives CSARRGQGTYEQYF.

This clonotype came up many times. Within a library made for alpha chains, this beta chain is off target, and its count is uninformative. This rearrangement joins TRBV6-6 to TRBJ2-7; TRBD1 aligns across 8 bases. Germline CDR1 reads MNHNY; CDR2 reads SVGAGI (reference sequence). V gave up 8 bases and J gave up 2 bases; unmatched junction bases: 17. The CDR3 consists of 17 residues. This CDR3 reads CASVFGQPGTGPYEQYF. The DNA of the CDR3 is TGTGCCAGCGTGTTTGGACAACCGGGGACAGGCCCCTACGAGCAGTACTTC.

With regard to this clonotype: Because this beta chain is a stray read in a library intended to capture alpha chains, its abundance should not be given much weight. The CDR3 DNA reads as TGCGCCAGCAGGGGCGGGGACTCCTACAATGAGCAGTTCTTC. Translating it yields CASRGGDSYNEQFF. The V and J genes are TRBV5-1 and TRBJ2-1; maybe TRBD2 (6 bases). V lost 5 bases, J lost 0 bases, and 9 bases lay in between. In germline, CDR1 is SGHRS, CDR2 YFSETQ. The CDR3 extends over 14 amino acids.

This clonotype was recorded at least ten times. Because this beta chain is a stray read in a library intended to capture alpha chains, its abundance should not be given much weight. The chain joins TRBV7-3 to TRBJ2-5; D is perhaps TRBD1 or TRBD2 (6 bases each). The CDR3 is 15 amino acids. The germline gives CDR1 SGHTA, CDR2 FQGTGA. V was trimmed by 5 bases and J by 0 bases, leaving 13 bases between them. The chain's CDR3 is CASSPGDTYQETQYF. The CDR3 DNA reads TGTGCCAGCAGCCCGGGGGACACCTACCAAGAGACCCAGTACTTC. Based on the CDR3 plus reference TRBV7-3 and TRBJ2-5, the full variable domain is GAGVSQTPSNKVTEKGKYVELRCDPISGHTALYWYRQSLGQGPEFLIYFQGTGAADDSGLPNDRFFAVRPEGSVSTLKIQRTERGDSAVYLCASSPGDTYQETQYFGPGTRLLVL.

This clonotype came up many times. As an off-target read in a library built for alpha chains, this beta chain has a frequency of little significance. This rearrangement joins TRBV4-1 to TRBJ2-5; TRBD2 matches at 10 bases. V was clipped by 9 bases and J by 1 base; unmatched bases: 5. Per germline, CDR1 MGHRA and CDR2 YSYEKL. There are 14 residues in the CDR3. CDR3: CASQLAGLQETQYF. The CDR3 DNA is TGCGCCAGTCAACTAGCGGGGCTCCAAGAGACCCAGTACTTC.

Turning to this clonotype: In a library made to pick up alpha chains, this beta chain is a stray read with a size that means little. V is TRBV5-4 and J is TRBJ2-5; 8 nucleotides align to TRBD1. Germline V gene data show CDR1 as SGHNT and CDR2 as YYREEE (reference sequence). After removal of 5 bases from V and 4 bases from J, the junction contained 10 bases not matched to a gene. The CDR3 consists of 15 residues. The CDR3 coding sequence is TGTGCCAGCAGACTTCAGGGGGCCGGAGGAGAGACCCAGTACTTC. It yields the protein CASRLQGAGGETQYF.

This clonotype rates as medium-sized (0.01 to 0.1%). The library was prepared for alpha chains; this beta chain is a stray read, so its frequency means little. The rearrangement joins TRBV7-2 to TRBJ2-1; a possible D gene is TRBD1 (5 bases). The CDR3 consists of 15 residues. Germline CDR1 and CDR2: SGHTA and FQGNSA. V was trimmed by 1 base and J by 5 bases, leaving 12 bases between them. CDR3 bases: TGTGCCAGCAGCTTAGGGGGCGCGGTCCACAATGAGCAGTTCTTC. Translation: CASSLGGAVHNEQFF.

Judged by abundance, this clonotype is medium-sized (0.01 to 0.1%). Because this beta chain is a stray read in a library intended to capture alpha chains, its abundance should not be given much weight. This rearrangement joins TRBV7-3 to TRBJ1-1; D call uncertain. Germline V gene lookup returns CDR1 SGHTA and CDR2 FQGTGA. The CDR3 covers 13 residues. Trimming took off 5 bases at V and 1 base at J, with 8 bases between the two ends. CDR3 DNA sequence: TGTGCCAGCAGCCCACATGCGAACACTGAAGCTTTCTTT. This encodes CASSPHANTEAFF.

This clonotype was recorded at least ten times. Since the library was made to target alpha chains, this beta chain is a stray read and its abundance is not meaningful. The genes are TRBV10-3 and TRBJ2-5; possibly TRBD1 for D (5 bases). This CDR3 is built from 11 residues. V lost 8 bases, J lost 5 bases, and 9 bases lay in between. Germline CDR1 ENHRY, CDR2 SYGVKD. The CDR3 nucleotides read TGTGCCATCGGGGCCGAGGAGACCCAGTACTTC. It translates to CAIGAEETQYF.

This clonotype was found many times. For a library built for alpha chains, this beta chain is a stray read; little rests on its size. This sequence joins TRBV30 and TRBJ2-1; TRBD2 is a possible D gene (6 bases). This CDR3 spans 15 amino acids. Between the trimmed V and J ends, which lost 3 bases and 2 bases, there was a span of 14 bases. Germline V CDR1 and CDR2: GTSNPN, SVGIG (reference sequence). CDR3 region: CAWSLGGATYNEQFF. Here the CDR3 DNA reads TGTGCCTGGAGCTTAGGAGGGGCGACCTACAATGAGCAGTTCTTC.